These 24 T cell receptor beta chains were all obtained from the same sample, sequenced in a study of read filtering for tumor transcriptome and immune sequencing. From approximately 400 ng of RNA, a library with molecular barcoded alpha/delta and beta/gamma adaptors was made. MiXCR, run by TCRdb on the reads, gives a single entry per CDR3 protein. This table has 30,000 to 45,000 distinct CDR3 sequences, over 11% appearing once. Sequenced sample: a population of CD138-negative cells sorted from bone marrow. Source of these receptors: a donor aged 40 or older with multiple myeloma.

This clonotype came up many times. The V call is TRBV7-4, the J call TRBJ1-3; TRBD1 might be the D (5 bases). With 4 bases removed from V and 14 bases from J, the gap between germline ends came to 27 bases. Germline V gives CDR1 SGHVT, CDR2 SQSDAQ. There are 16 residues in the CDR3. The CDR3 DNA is TGTGCCAGCAGCTCCCCAAACTGGTACCGGGACGCAGGAGTATATTTT. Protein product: CASSSPNWYRDAGVYF.

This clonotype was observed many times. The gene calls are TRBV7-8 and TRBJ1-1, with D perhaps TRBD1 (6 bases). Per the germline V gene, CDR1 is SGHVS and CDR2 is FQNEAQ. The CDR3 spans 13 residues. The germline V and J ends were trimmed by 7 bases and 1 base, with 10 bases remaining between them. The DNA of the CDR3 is TGTGCCAGCACCCTGGGACAGAACACTGAAGCTTTCTTT. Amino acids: CASTLGQNTEAFF.

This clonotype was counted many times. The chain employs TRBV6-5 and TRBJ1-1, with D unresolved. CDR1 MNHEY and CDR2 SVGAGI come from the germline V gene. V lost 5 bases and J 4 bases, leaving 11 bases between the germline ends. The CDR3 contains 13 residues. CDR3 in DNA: TGTGCCAGCAGTCCCCCCAGTGGCACTGAAGCTTTCTTT. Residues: CASSPPSGTEAFF.

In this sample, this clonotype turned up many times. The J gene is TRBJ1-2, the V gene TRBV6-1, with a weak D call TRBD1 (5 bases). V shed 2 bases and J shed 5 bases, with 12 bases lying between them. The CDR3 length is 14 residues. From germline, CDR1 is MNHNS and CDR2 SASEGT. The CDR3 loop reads CASSESQGPYGYTF. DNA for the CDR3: TGTGCCAGCAGTGAAAGTCAGGGCCCGTATGGCTACACCTTC.

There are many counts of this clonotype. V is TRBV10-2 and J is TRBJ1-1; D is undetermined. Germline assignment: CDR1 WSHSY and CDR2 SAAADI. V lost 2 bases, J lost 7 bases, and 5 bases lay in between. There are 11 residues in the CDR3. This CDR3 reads CASSEGYEAFF. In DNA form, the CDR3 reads TGCGCCAGCAGTGAGGGTTATGAAGCTTTCTTT.

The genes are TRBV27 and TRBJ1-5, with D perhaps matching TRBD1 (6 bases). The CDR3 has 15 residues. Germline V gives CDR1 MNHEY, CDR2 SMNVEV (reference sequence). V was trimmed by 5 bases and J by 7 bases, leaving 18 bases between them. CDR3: CASSALSGGGQPQHF. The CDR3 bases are TGTGCCAGCAGTGCCCTTTCCGGAGGGGGACAGCCCCAGCATTTT.

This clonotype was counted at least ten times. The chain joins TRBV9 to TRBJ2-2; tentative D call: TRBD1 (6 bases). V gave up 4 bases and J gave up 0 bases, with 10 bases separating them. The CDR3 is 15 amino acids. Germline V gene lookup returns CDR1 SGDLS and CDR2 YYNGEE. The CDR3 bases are TGTGCCAGCAGCTCCGGGACAACGAACACCGGGGAGCTGTTTTTT. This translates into CASSSGTTNTGELFF.

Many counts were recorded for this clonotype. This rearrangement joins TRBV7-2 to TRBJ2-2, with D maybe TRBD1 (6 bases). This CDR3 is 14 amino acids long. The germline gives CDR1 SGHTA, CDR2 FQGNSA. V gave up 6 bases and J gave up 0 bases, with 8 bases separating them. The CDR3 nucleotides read TGTGCCAGCAGGGACAGCCCGAACACCGGGGAGCTGTTTTTT. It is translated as CASRDSPNTGELFF.

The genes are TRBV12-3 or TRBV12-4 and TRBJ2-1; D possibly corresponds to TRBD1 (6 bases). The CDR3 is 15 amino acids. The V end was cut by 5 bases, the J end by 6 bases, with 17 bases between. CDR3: CASSLPDRRRNEQFF. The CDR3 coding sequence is TGTGCCAGCAGTCTCCCTGACAGGAGGCGCAATGAGCAGTTCTTC.

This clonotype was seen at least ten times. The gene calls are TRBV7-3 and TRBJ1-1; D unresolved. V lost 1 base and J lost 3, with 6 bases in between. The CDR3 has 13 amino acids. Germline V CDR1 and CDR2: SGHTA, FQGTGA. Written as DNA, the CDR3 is TGTGCCAGCAGCTTAAATAGAGACACTGAAGCTTTCTTT. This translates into CASSLNRDTEAFF.

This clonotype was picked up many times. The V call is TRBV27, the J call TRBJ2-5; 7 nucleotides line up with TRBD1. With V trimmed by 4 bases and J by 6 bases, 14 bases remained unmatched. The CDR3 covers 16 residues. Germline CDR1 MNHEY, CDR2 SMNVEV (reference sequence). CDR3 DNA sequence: TGTGCCAGCAGTTCCCCCGTGACAGGGTTTGGAAAGACCCAGTACTTC. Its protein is CASSSPVTGFGKTQYF.

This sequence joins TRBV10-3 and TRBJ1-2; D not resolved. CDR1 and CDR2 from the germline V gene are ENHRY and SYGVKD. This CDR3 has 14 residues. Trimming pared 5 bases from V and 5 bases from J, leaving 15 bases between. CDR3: CAISPEEGNYGYTF. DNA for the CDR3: TGTGCCATCAGTCCCGAGGAGGGAAATTATGGCTACACCTTC.

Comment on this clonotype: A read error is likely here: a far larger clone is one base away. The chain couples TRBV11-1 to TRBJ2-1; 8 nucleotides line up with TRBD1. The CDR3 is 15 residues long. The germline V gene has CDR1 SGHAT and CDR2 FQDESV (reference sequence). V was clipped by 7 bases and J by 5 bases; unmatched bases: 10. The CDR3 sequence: CASNFRGLDHNEQFF. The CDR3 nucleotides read TGTGCCAGCAACTTCAGGGGGCTGGATCACAATGAGCAGTTCTTC.

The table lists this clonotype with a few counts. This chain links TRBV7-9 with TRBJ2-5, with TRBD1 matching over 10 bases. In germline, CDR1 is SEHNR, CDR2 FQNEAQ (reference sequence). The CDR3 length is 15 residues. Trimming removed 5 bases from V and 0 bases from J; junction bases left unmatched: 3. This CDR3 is CASSRGQGNQETQYF. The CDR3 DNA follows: TGTGCCAGCAGCCGGGGACAGGGGAACCAAGAGACCCAGTACTTC.

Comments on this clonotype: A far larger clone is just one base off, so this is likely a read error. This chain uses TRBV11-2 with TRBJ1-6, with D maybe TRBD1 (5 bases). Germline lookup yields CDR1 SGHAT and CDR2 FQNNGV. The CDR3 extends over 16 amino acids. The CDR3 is CASSLYSGTYGTEASF. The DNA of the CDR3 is TGTGCCAGCAGCTTATATTCCGGGACCTACGGGACTGAAGCTTCCTTT.

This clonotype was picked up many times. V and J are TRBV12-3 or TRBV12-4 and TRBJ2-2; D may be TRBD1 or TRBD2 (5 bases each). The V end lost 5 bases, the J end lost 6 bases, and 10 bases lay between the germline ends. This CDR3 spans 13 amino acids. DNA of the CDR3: TGTGCCAGCAGTCGGGACCGTCCCGGGGAGCTGTTTTTT. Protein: CASSRDRPGELFF.

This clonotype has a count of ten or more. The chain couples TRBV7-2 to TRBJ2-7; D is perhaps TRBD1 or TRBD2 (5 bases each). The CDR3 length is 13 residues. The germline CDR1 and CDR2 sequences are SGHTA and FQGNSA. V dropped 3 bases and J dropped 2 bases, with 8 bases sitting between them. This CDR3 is CASSFRGPYEQYF. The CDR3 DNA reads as TGTGCCAGCAGCTTTCGGGGCCCCTACGAGCAGTACTTC.

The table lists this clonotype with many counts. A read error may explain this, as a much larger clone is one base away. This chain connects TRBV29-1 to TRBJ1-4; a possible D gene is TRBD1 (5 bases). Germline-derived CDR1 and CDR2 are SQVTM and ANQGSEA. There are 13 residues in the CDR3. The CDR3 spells CSVGAGVAEKLCF. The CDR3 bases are TGCAGCGTTGGGGCGGGGGTAGCTGAAAAACTGTGTTTT.

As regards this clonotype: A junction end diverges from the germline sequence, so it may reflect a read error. The CDR3 DNA follows: TGTGCCAGCAGCATCGGACAGGGGGCGAACTATGGCTACACCTTT. Protein product: CASSIGQGANYGYTF. This rearrangement joins TRBV11-2 to TRBJ1-2, with 11 bases that match TRBD1. The CDR3 runs 15 residues. CDR1 SGHAT and CDR2 FQNNGV come from the germline V gene.

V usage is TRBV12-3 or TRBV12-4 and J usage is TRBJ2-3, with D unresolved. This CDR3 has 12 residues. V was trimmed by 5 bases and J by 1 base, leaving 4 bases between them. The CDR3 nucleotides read TGTGCCAGCAGTGGGGGCACAGATACGCAGTATTTT. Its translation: CASSGGTDTQYF.

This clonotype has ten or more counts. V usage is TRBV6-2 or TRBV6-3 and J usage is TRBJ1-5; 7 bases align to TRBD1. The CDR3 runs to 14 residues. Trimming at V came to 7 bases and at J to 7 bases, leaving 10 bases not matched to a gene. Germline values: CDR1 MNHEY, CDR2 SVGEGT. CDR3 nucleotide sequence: TGTGCCAGCACCCCACCCGGGACAGCCCAGCCCCAGCATTTT. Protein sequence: CASTPPGTAQPQHF.

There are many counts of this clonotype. CDR3 in amino acids: CASSSAGNTIYF. The CDR3 DNA is TGTGCCAGCAGTTCAGCTGGAAACACCATATATTTT. V is TRBV6-1 and J is TRBJ1-3; D remains ambiguous. The CDR3 length is 12 residues. The V gene's germline CDR1 is MNHNS and CDR2 SASEGT. Trimming removed 5 bases at V and 2 bases at J, with 4 bases between.

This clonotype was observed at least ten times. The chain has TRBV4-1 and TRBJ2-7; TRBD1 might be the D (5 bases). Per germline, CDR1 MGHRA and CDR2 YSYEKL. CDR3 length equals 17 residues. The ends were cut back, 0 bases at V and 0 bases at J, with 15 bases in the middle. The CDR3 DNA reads TGCGCCAGCAGCCAAGATCAAGGCAGGGTGAGCTCCTACGAGCAGTACTTC. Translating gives CASSQDQGRVSSYEQYF.

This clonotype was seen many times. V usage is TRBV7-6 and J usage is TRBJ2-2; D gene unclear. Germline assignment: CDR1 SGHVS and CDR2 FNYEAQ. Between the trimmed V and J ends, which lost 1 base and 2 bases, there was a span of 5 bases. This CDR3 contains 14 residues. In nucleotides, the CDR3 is TGTGCCAGCAGCTTAGGAGGTAACACCGGGGAGCTGTTTTTT. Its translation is CASSLGGNTGELFF.